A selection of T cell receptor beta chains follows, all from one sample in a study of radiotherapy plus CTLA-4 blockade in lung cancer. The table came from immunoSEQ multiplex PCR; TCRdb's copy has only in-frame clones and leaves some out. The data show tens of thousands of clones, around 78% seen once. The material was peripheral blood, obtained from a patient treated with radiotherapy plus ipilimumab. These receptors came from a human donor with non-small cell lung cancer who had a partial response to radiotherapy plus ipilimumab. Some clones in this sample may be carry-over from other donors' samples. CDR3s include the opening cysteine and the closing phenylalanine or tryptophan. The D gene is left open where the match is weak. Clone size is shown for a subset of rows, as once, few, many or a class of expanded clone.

cdr3_nt: TGTGCCAGCAGCGTACATTCAGGGGACTATGGCTACACCTTC; cdr3_aa: CASSVHSGDYGYTF; j_call: TRBJ1-2; v_call: TRBV9; d_call: -; clone_size: -
cdr3_nt: TGTGCCAGCAGTCGACTAGCTGATTCCGGGGAGCTGTTTTTT; cdr3_aa: CASSRLADSGELFF; j_call: TRBJ2-2; v_call: TRBV6-5; d_call: TRBD2; clone_size: -
cdr3_nt: TGTGCCAGCAGCTTGACTAGCGTCCCCTACAATGAGCAGTTCTTC; cdr3_aa: CASSLTSVPYNEQFF; j_call: TRBJ2-1; v_call: TRBV5-6; d_call: TRBD2; clone_size: -
cdr3_nt: TGTGCCAGCAGCTTATTCCAGGGTGACACTGAAGCTTTCTTT; cdr3_aa: CASSLFQGDTEAFF; j_call: TRBJ1-1; v_call: TRBV11-2; d_call: -; clone_size: -
cdr3_nt: TGTGCCAGTAGCTTGGGACAGGGGGGGACTGAAGCTTTCTTT; cdr3_aa: CASSLGQGGTEAFF; j_call: TRBJ1-1; v_call: TRBV19; d_call: TRBD1; clone_size: -
cdr3_nt: TGTGCCAGCACCCCTTTGCGGGCTGGGAATCAGCCCCAGCATTTT; cdr3_aa: CASTPLRAGNQPQHF; j_call: TRBJ1-5; v_call: TRBV6-1; d_call: -; clone_size: -
cdr3_nt: TGTGCCAGCAGTTCTCCCGGGGGGGAGTACACCGGGGAGCTGTTTTTT; cdr3_aa: CASSSPGGEYTGELFF; j_call: TRBJ2-2; v_call: TRBV25-1; d_call: TRBD2; clone_size: -
cdr3_nt: TGTGCCAGCAGCCGCCAGGGGGCAGTGCGTTCCAATGAGCAGTTCTTC; cdr3_aa: CASSRQGAVRSNEQFF; j_call: TRBJ2-1; v_call: TRBV9; d_call: TRBD1; clone_size: -
cdr3_nt: TGTGCCATCAGTGAGTCTAGCACCTACGAGCAGTACTTC; cdr3_aa: CAISESSTYEQYF; j_call: TRBJ2-7; v_call: TRBV10-3; d_call: -; clone_size: few
cdr3_nt: TGTGCCAGCAGCTTGGTTGGACTAGCGGGAGGGAACCGCTACGAGCAGTACTTC; cdr3_aa: CASSLVGLAGGNRYEQYF; j_call: TRBJ2-7; v_call: TRBV5-6; d_call: TRBD2; clone_size: -
cdr3_nt: TGCGCCAGCAGCCAGGGACACCTCGGCGGCGAGCAGTACTTC; cdr3_aa: CASSQGHLGGEQYF; j_call: TRBJ2-7; v_call: TRBV4-3; d_call: -; clone_size: -
cdr3_nt: TGTGCCATCAGTGCAGGGGGCACCAATGAGCAGTTCTTC; cdr3_aa: CAISAGGTNEQFF; j_call: TRBJ2-1; v_call: TRBV10-3; d_call: TRBD1; clone_size: few
cdr3_nt: TGTGCCAGCAGTTACTCCCTCACAGTAACTTACGAGCAGTACTTC; cdr3_aa: CASSYSLTVTYEQYF; j_call: TRBJ2-7; v_call: TRBV6-5; d_call: -; clone_size: -
cdr3_nt: TGTGCCAGCAGCTCCCCCCGGGCGGGGGGCCACAATGAGCAGTTCTTC; cdr3_aa: CASSSPRAGGHNEQFF; j_call: TRBJ2-1; v_call: TRBV11-3; d_call: TRBD2; clone_size: -
cdr3_nt: TGTGCCAGCAGCCCGGAGAGTTGGAACACTGAAGCTTTCTTT; cdr3_aa: CASSPESWNTEAFF; j_call: TRBJ1-1; v_call: TRBV9; d_call: -; clone_size: -
cdr3_nt: TGTGCCAGCAGCGTAGCTACTGATAACACTGAAGCTTTCTTT; cdr3_aa: CASSVATDNTEAFF; j_call: TRBJ1-1; v_call: TRBV9; d_call: -; clone_size: -
cdr3_nt: TGCGCCAGCAGCGCGCAGGGGCCCATGAACACTGAAGCTTTCTTT; cdr3_aa: CASSAQGPMNTEAFF; j_call: TRBJ1-1; v_call: TRBV5-1; d_call: -; clone_size: -
cdr3_nt: TGTGCCACCACCCGGGACAACACAGATACGCAGTATTTT; cdr3_aa: CATTRDNTDTQYF; j_call: TRBJ2-3; v_call: TRBV19; d_call: -; clone_size: -
cdr3_nt: TGCAGTGCTGGACAGATTGAAAAACTGTTTTTT; cdr3_aa: CSAGQIEKLFF; j_call: TRBJ1-4; v_call: TRBV20-1; d_call: -; clone_size: -
cdr3_nt: TGTGCCAGTACGGGAGGATATAGCAATCAGCCCCAGCATTTT; cdr3_aa: CASTGGYSNQPQHF; j_call: TRBJ1-5; v_call: TRBV19; d_call: -; clone_size: -
cdr3_nt: TGTGCCAGCAGCGCCGGGACAGGGGGCTTCCCCTACGAGCAGTACTTC; cdr3_aa: CASSAGTGGFPYEQYF; j_call: TRBJ2-7; v_call: TRBV11-3; d_call: TRBD1; clone_size: -
cdr3_nt: TGTGCCAGCAGCGTAGAGGGGGAGTCCGAGCAGTACTTC; cdr3_aa: CASSVEGESEQYF; j_call: TRBJ2-7; v_call: TRBV9; d_call: -; clone_size: -
cdr3_nt: TGTGCCAGCAGCGTAACCGGGACAGGGGGCGACGAGCAGTACTTC; cdr3_aa: CASSVTGTGGDEQYF; j_call: TRBJ2-7; v_call: TRBV9; d_call: TRBD1; clone_size: -
cdr3_nt: TGTGCCAGCAGCCGCGTAGCTAGCGGGGACTACAATGAGCAGTTCTTC; cdr3_aa: CASSRVASGDYNEQFF; j_call: TRBJ2-1; v_call: TRBV7-3; d_call: TRBD2; clone_size: -
cdr3_nt: TGTGCCAGCAGCTTAGGCAGGGTAGAAGGCTACACCTTC; cdr3_aa: CASSLGRVEGYTF; j_call: TRBJ1-2; v_call: TRBV7-2; d_call: -; clone_size: -
cdr3_nt: TGTGCCAGCAGCTCGGGGGGGGTAGGCTACGAGCAGTACTTC; cdr3_aa: CASSSGGVGYEQYF; j_call: TRBJ2-7; v_call: TRBV7-8; d_call: TRBD2; clone_size: -
cdr3_nt: TGTGCCGTCGCCGTTCTGGGCACCTTATACGAGCAGTACTTC; cdr3_aa: CAVAVLGTLYEQYF; j_call: TRBJ2-7; v_call: TRBV6-6; d_call: -; clone_size: -
cdr3_nt: TGCGCCAGCAGCGCGACGACAGGCGGAAACACCATATATTTT; cdr3_aa: CASSATTGGNTIYF; j_call: TRBJ1-3; v_call: TRBV5-1; d_call: -; clone_size: -
cdr3_nt: TGTGCCAGCAGCTTGGACAGCCGCTCCTACGAGCAGTACTTC; cdr3_aa: CASSLDSRSYEQYF; j_call: TRBJ2-7; v_call: TRBV5-4; d_call: -; clone_size: -
cdr3_nt: TGTGCCAGCAGTCGGGTTACCGGGGAGCTGTTTTTT; cdr3_aa: CASSRVTGELFF; j_call: TRBJ2-2; v_call: TRBV2; d_call: -; clone_size: -
cdr3_nt: TGTGCCAGCAGCCATGCGCGGGGCACCACAGATACGCAGTATTTT; cdr3_aa: CASSHARGTTDTQYF; j_call: TRBJ2-3; v_call: TRBV7-7; d_call: -; clone_size: -
cdr3_nt: TGTGCCAGCTCCCGACTACAGGGAAAGAATGAAAAACTGTTTTTT; cdr3_aa: CASSRLQGKNEKLFF; j_call: TRBJ1-4; v_call: TRBV18; d_call: -; clone_size: -
cdr3_nt: TGTGCCAGCAGCTTGGGCGGGAACACTGAAGCTTTCTTT; cdr3_aa: CASSLGGNTEAFF; j_call: TRBJ1-1; v_call: TRBV5-8; d_call: -; clone_size: few
cdr3_nt: TGTGCCAGCAGCCCCCCTGCAGGACAAATTAGCAATCAGCCCCAGCATTTT; cdr3_aa: CASSPPAGQISNQPQHF; j_call: TRBJ1-5; v_call: TRBV21-1; d_call: -; clone_size: few
cdr3_nt: TGTGCCAGCAGCTTATCGCAGGGTCTGAACCCGTTCTTC; cdr3_aa: CASSLSQGLNPFF; j_call: TRBJ2-1; v_call: TRBV7-9; d_call: -; clone_size: -
cdr3_nt: TGTGCCAGCTCGCAGCTAGCGGGGGGGCATGAGACCCAGTACTTC; cdr3_aa: CASSQLAGGHETQYF; j_call: TRBJ2-5; v_call: TRBV18; d_call: TRBD2; clone_size: -
cdr3_nt: TGTGCCAGCAGCCATGACAGGGGGTACGGCTACACCTTC; cdr3_aa: CASSHDRGYGYTF; j_call: TRBJ1-2; v_call: TRBV5-4; d_call: TRBD1; clone_size: -
cdr3_nt: TGTGCCAGCACCCCCTCGACACCTATTGTTTCACCCCTCCACTTT; cdr3_aa: CASTPSTPIVSPLHF; j_call: TRBJ1-6; v_call: TRBV28; d_call: -; clone_size: -
cdr3_nt: TGTGCCAGCAGCTTGGAGGGGCAGGGTAGAGGCTACACCTTC; cdr3_aa: CASSLEGQGRGYTF; j_call: TRBJ1-2; v_call: TRBV5-4; d_call: -; clone_size: -
cdr3_nt: TGTGCCAGCAGGCGATTAGCGGGGGGTACCACCGGGGAGCTGTTTTTT; cdr3_aa: CASRRLAGGTTGELFF; j_call: TRBJ2-2; v_call: TRBV5-4; d_call: TRBD2; clone_size: -
cdr3_nt: TGTGCCAGCAGCCTAACCATGAACACTGAAGCTTTCTTT; cdr3_aa: CASSLTMNTEAFF; j_call: TRBJ1-1; v_call: TRBV13; d_call: -; clone_size: -
cdr3_nt: TGCGCCAGCAGCTCCGGGACAGGGGACGAGCAGTACTTC; cdr3_aa: CASSSGTGDEQYF; j_call: TRBJ2-7; v_call: TRBV5-1; d_call: TRBD1; clone_size: few